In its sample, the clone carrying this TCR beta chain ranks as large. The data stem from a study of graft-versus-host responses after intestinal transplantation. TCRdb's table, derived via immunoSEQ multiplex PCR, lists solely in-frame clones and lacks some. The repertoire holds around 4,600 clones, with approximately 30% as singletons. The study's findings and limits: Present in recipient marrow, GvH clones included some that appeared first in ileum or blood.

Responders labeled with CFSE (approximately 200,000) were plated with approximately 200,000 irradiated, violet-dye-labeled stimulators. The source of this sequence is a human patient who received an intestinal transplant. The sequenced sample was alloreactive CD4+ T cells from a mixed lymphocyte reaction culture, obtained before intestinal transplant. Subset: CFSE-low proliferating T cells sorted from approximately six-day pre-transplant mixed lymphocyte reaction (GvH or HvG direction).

Here the CDR3 DNA reads TGTGCCAGCAGCTTGGGAGGGGGCGCTCGCGAAAAACTGTTTTTT. The encoded protein is CASSLGGGAREKLFF. The rearrangement links TRBV7-9 to TRBJ1-4; 7 positions match TRBD1. V was clipped by 3 bases and J by 8 bases; unmatched bases: 9. CDR1 is SEHNR, CDR2 FQNEAQ, per germline (reference sequence). The CDR3 is 15 residues long.